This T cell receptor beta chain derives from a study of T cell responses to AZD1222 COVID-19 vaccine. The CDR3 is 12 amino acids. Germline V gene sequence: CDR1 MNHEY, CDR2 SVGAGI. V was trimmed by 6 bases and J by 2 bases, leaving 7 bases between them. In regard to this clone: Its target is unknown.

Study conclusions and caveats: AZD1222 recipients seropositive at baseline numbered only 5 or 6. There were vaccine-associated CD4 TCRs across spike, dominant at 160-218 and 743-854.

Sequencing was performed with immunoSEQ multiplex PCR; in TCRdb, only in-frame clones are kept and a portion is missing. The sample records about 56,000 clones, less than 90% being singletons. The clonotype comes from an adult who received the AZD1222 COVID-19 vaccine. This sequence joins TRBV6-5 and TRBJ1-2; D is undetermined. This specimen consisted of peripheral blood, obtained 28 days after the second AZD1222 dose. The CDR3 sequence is CASSTQNYGYTF. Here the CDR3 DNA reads TGTGCCAGCAGCACACAGAACTATGGCTACACCTTC.